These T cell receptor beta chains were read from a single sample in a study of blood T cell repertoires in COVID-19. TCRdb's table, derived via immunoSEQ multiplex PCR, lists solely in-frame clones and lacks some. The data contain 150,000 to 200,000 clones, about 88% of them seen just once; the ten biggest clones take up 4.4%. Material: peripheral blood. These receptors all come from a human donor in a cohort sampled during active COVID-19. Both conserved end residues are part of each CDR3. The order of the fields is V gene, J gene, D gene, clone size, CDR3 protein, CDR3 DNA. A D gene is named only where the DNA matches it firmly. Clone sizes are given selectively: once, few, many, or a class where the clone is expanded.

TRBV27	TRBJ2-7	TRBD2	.	CASSLIGGGSYEQYF	TGTGCCAGCAGTTTAATTGGCGGGGGCTCCTACGAGCAGTACTTC
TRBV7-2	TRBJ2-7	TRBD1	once	CASSLGTGPYEQYF	TGTGCCAGCAGCCTAGGGACAGGACCCTACGAGCAGTACTTC
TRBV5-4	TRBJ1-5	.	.	CASSFGTGNQPQHF	TGTGCCAGCAGCTTTGGTACAGGGAATCAGCCCCAGCATTTT
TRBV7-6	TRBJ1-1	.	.	CASSLQQGNTEAFF	TGTGCCAGCAGCTTACAACAGGGGAACACTGAAGCTTTCTTT
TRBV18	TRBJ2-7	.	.	CASSGALAGDYEQYF	TGTGCCAGCTCCGGGGCACTAGCAGGCGACTACGAGCAGTACTTC
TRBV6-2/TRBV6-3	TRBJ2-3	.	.	CASSYSRRIGGTDTQYF	TGTGCCAGCAGTTACTCGAGGCGTATCGGGGGCACAGATACGCAGTATTTT
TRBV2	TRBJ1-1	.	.	CASSAQGNGYTEAFF	TGTGCCAGCAGTGCTCAGGGGAACGGGTACACTGAAGCTTTCTTT
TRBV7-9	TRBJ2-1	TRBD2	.	CASSTRLAGANEQFF	TGTGCCAGCAGCACCCGACTAGCGGGGGCCAATGAGCAGTTCTTC
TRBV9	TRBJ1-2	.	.	CASSVAPDSHHYF	TGTGCCAGCAGCGTAGCCCCAGACAGCCACCATTACTTC
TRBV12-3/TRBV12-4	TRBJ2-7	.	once	CASSSDGHYEQYF	TGTGCCAGCAGTTCTGACGGACACTACGAGCAGTACTTC
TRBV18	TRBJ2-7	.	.	CASSTSSYEQYF	TGTGCCAGCTCAACGAGCTCCTACGAGCAGTACTTC
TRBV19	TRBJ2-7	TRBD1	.	CASSNSGTGVYEQYF	TGTGCCAGTAGTAATTCTGGGACAGGGGTCTACGAGCAGTACTTC
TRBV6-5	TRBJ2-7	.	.	CASNKRDTGGEQYF	TGTGCCAGCAATAAGCGGGACACTGGGGGGGAGCAGTACTTC
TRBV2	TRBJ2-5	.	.	CASSEPQGQETQYF	TGTGCCAGCAGTGAACCCCAGGGCCAAGAGACCCAGTACTTC
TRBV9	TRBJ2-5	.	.	CASSVTGRGQETQYF	TGTGCCAGCAGCGTAACAGGGCGCGGACAAGAGACCCAGTACTTC
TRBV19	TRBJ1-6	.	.	CASSPGNSPLHF	TGTGCCAGTAGCCCGGGGAATTCACCCCTCCACTTT
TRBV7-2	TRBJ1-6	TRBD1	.	CASSLATGVDSPLHF	TGTGCCAGCAGCTTAGCGACAGGGGTTGATTCACCCCTCCACTTT
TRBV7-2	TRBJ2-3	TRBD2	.	CASRSPSGGSTDTQYF	TGTGCCAGCAGGTCCCCTAGCGGGGGGAGCACAGATACGCAGTATTTT
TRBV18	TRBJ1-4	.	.	CASSPGTPKAEKLFF	TGTGCCAGCTCACCCGGAACTCCCAAAGCGGAAAAACTGTTTTTT
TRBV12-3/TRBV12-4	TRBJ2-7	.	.	CASRTDSYEQYF	TGTGCCAGCAGAACCGACAGCTACGAGCAGTACTTC
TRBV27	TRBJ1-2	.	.	CTSRAGPRYGYTF	TGTACCAGCAGGGCGGGACCGAGATATGGCTACACCTTC
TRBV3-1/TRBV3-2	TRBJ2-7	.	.	CASSPWGVPYEQYF	TGTGCCAGCAGCCCTTGGGGGGTGCCCTACGAGCAGTACTTC
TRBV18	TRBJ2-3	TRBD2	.	CASSPKLAGDTQYF	TGTGCCAGCTCACCAAAACTAGCGGGAGATACGCAGTATTTT
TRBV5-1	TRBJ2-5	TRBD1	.	CASSPTGSGETQYF	TGCGCCAGCAGCCCGACAGGGTCGGGAGAGACCCAGTACTTC
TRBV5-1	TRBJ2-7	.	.	CASSLGPGAAYEQYF	TGCGCCAGCAGCTTGGGACCTGGGGCAGCCTACGAGCAGTACTTC
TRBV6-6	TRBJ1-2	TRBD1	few	CASSYGDSGYGYTF	TGTGCCAGCAGTTACGGGGACAGTGGCTATGGCTACACCTTC
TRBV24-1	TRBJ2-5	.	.	CATSEAGQQETQYF	TGTGCCACCAGTGAGGCAGGACAGCAAGAGACCCAGTACTTC
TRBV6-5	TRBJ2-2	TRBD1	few	CASSTQGAHTGELFF	TGTGCCAGCAGTACGCAGGGGGCTCACACCGGGGAGCTGTTTTTT
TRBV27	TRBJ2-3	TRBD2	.	CASSPRTSGGGGDTQYF	TGTGCCAGCAGTCCCCGGACTAGCGGGGGCGGGGGAGATACGCAGTATTTT
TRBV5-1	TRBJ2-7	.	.	CASSLEAAAYEQYF	TGCGCCAGCAGCTTGGAGGCGGCCGCCTACGAGCAGTACTTC
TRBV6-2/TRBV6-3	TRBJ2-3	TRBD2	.	CASSGLAGGYTDTQYF	TGTGCCAGCAGTGGACTAGCGGGAGGATATACAGATACGCAGTATTTT
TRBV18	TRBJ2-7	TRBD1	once	CASSPRGQGVYEQYF	TGTGCCAGCTCACCACGGGGACAGGGCGTATACGAGCAGTACTTC
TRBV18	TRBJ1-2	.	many	CASFPDMGYGYTF	TGTGCCAGTTTCCCGGACATGGGCTATGGCTACACCTTC
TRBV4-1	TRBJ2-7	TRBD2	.	CASSQVGREIHEQYF	TGCGCCAGCAGCCAAGTGGGGCGGGAGATCCACGAGCAGTACTTC
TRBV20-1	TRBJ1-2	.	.	CSARAGYGYTF	TGCAGTGCTAGAGCCGGGTATGGCTACACCTTC
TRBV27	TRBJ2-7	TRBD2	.	CASRKTSGFQYEQYF	TGTGCCAGCAGAAAGACTAGCGGGTTTCAGTACGAGCAGTACTTC
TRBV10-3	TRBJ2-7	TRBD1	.	CAISEGTGERQSSYEQYF	TGTGCCATCAGTGAAGGGACAGGGGAAAGACAAAGCTCCTACGAGCAGTACTTC
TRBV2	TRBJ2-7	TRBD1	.	CASSEGNRGPYEQYF	TGTGCCAGCAGTGAAGGTAACAGGGGACCCTACGAGCAGTACTTC
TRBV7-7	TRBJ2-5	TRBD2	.	CASSLSAGGAETQYF	TGTGCCAGCAGCTTATCGGCGGGGGGGGCAGAGACCCAGTACTTC
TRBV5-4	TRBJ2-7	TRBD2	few	CASSLVGGDEQYF	TGTGCCAGCAGCTTGGTGGGAGGGGACGAGCAGTACTTC
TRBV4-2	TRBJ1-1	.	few	CASREGVMNTEAFF	TGTGCCAGCCGAGAAGGGGTGATGAACACTGAAGCTTTCTTT
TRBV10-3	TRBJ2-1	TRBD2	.	CAISESLGLAGVKGQFF	TGTGCCATCAGTGAGTCATTAGGACTAGCGGGAGTCAAGGGGCAGTTCTTC
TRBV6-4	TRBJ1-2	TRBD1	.	CASSRTGGADYGYTF	TGTGCCAGCAGTCGAACAGGGGGCGCGGACTATGGCTACACCTTC
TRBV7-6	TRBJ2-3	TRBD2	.	CASSELAGGADTQYF	TGTGCCAGCAGCGAACTAGCGGGGGGGGCAGATACGCAGTATTTT
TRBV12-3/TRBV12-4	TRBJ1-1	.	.	CASSFRVNTEAFF	TGTGCCAGCAGTTTTCGGGTAAACACTGAAGCTTTCTTT